This TCR beta chain was captured by sequencing in a study of precursors of human CD4 cytotoxic T cells (dated by TCRdb to the late 2010s). Notes on the research overall: CD4+ memory subsets from 14 donors in total were covered by the bulk TCR-seq analysis. Sequences for both the TCRalpha and TCRbeta chains came out of the TCR-seq analysis of around 13 donors (table S7). Results and caveats for the whole study, not just this receptor: More restricted TCR repertoires, with lower diversity and more expanded clonotypes, were shown by IL-7Rhigh and IL-7R- TEMRA subsets than by TCM and TEM subsets. A bigger share of IL-7Rhigh TEMRA clonotypes consisted of expanded effector clonotypes than was the case for TEM or TCM clonotypes. Only about 95% of the 14 donors were included in some bulk TCR-seq comparisons, suggesting that not every subset was available for every donor. According to the authors, an observational design in humans cannot definitively determine the direction of differentiation between precursor and effector cells.

Bulk UMI-based TCR sequencing was performed on four sorted CD4+ memory subsets (TCM, TEM, IL-7Rhigh TEMRA, IL-7R- TEMRA) to test a precursor-effector relationship among CD4 cytotoxic T cells. The cells came from peripheral blood mononuclear cells that had been isolated from human blood. Sequencing used an Illumina MiSeq. The original pipeline was this. The Shannon-Wiener index, computed in VDJtools, was used to measure repertoire diversity. A TCRbeta clonotype counted as expanded if its clonotype frequency was 3 or higher. The raw public data were reprocessed by TCRdb itself: fastp quality trimming at Q25, MiXCR clonotype calling, in-frame beta chains only. When rows share a CDR3 protein, they turn into one entry using the most common DNA and genes. The V and J calls and clone size are TCRdb's, not the authors'. This sample gives several hundred distinct CDR3 sequences in total; 11% to 15% of them show up just once. The biggest ten clones account for approximately 10% of the sample.

Counted from cysteine to phenylalanine, this CDR3 has 13 amino acids. The retained sequence is limited to the CDR3, 39 bases, with the frame set at the first base. In the germline V gene (reference sequence), CDR1 corresponds to DFQATT and CDR2 to SNEGSKA. Trimming removed 6 bases from V and 4 bases from J; the gene matches leave 5 bases unexplained. Details on this clonotype: Its specific antigen is unknown. Per-base quality was not reported, and no clone a single base away is much larger than it.

Recombination linked TRBV20-1 to TRBJ2-2, with 7 central nucleotides matching TRBD2. The sequencing sample was made of memory CD4+ T cells from blood (PBMCs). The receptor comes from a human donor in good health. The nucleotide sequence is TGCAGTGCCCGAAGCGGGACCACCGGGGAGCTGTTTTTT. It translates as CSARSGTTGELFF.